This T cell receptor (beta chain) was found in a study of T cell responses to AZD1222 COVID-19 vaccine. CDR3 size: 19 residues. To note about this clone: As yet, its antigen is unknown.

Only in-frame clones appear in the TCRdb table, and some are missing; sequencing was by immunoSEQ multiplex PCR. The sample records some 130,000 clones, 80% to 95% being singletons. Findings of the study overall: Nearly half of the spike-specific TCRs reportedly recognize variant regions that carry no mutations.

This clonotype originated in an adult in good health. The source material was peripheral blood, sampled on day 0 of AZD1222 vaccination. The V and J genes are TRBV21-1 and TRBJ2-7; no check of the table's D call, TRBD1, against the DNA was made. TRBV21-1 is shown as a pseudogene. The DNA for the CDR3 is TGTGCCAGCAGCAAAGAAAGGACAACACACTTAGGGGTTACCTACGAGCAGTACTTC. Amino acid sequence: CASSKERTTHLGVTYEQYF.